This T cell receptor (beta chain) was captured in a study of blood T cell repertoires in COVID-19. The CDR3 runs to 14 residues. V shed 2 bases, J shed 7 bases, and the junction held 6 bases outside the gene matches. From germline, CDR1 is SGHNT and CDR2 YYREEE (reference sequence). This table comes from immunoSEQ multiplex PCR, and its TCRdb copy is limited to in-frame clones, with some not included. Here the sample spans 15,000 to 20,000 clones, 81% being singletons. Material: peripheral blood. The gene calls are TRBV5-4 and TRBJ2-1, with 7 bases identical to TRBD1. This TCR was sampled from a middle-aged man with active or convalescent COVID-19. CDR3 sequence: CASSLQGRRNEQFF. CDR3 nucleotides: TGTGCCAGCAGCTTACAGGGGCGTCGGAATGAGCAGTTCTTC.